This TCR beta chain is from a study of cytomegalovirus exposure and HLA in healthy donors. In the study overall: The 110 or so validation repertoires used the same platform as the 666 first-cohort repertoires, a later analysis reported. Notes on the study in general: That first-cohort TCR clusters tended to co-occur in the 130 or so validation repertoires was found in a later analysis.

Regarding this clone: Antigen unknown.

The protocol was immunoSEQ multiplex PCR, while the TCRdb copy is restricted to in-frame clones and leaves out a portion. The data contain around 61,000 clones, 85% to 95% of them singletons. The CDR3 has 13 residues. Trimming cost V 2 bases and J 3 bases, with 8 bases left between them. Per the germline V gene, CDR1 is SGHTA and CDR2 is FQGNSA. Sequenced input: PBMCs. This sequence joins TRBV7-2 and TRBJ2-7; the D gene is possibly TRBD2 (5 bases). The origin of this receptor is a man younger than 30 in good health and CMV-seronegative. CDR3: CASSLSEGYEQYF. CDR3 nucleotides: TGTGCCAGCAGCTTAAGTGAGGGCTACGAGCAGTACTTC.